This T cell receptor beta chain was recorded in a study of blood T cell repertoires in COVID-19. Overall study context: The study drew acute and convalescent COVID-19 samples from the United States, Italy and Spain. PBMCs, B-cell-depleted T cells, or T cells provided the cDNA or gDNA that made up the material.

It was during active infection that Seattle patients were enrolled and then longitudinally followed. As handled by the study authors: The assay estimated nucleated cells by amplifying reference gene primers. Using immunoSEQ multiplex PCR, the repertoire was profiled, and TCRdb retains in-frame clones only, with some absent. That table furnishes V, J and clone size, whereas the DNA furnished D and trimming. Of over 90,000 clones detected, about four fifths appear once; the ten largest clones hold approximately 4.6%. The sequenced sample was peripheral blood. This sequence was found in an older man with COVID-19, enrolled during active disease.

The CDR3 reads CASSPRGTGETGNTIYF. The CDR3 nucleotides read TGTGCCAGCAGCCCCCGGGGGACAGGGGAAACTGGAAACACCATATATTTT. The rearrangement links TRBV9 to TRBJ1-3, with 10 bases identical to TRBD1. The CDR3 extends over 17 amino acids. CDR1 SGDLS and CDR2 YYNGEE come from the germline V gene. V gave up 4 bases and J gave up 2 bases; unmatched junction bases: 9.